This TCR beta chain was identified during a study of cytomegalovirus exposure and HLA in healthy donors. With 60 Vbeta and 13 Jbeta primers, the PCR was carried out. Clones were read by immunoSEQ multiplex PCR, and TCRdb kept only the in-frame ones, dropping some. The sample yields 120,000 or so clones, around 84% seen once. Deletions cut 8 bases from V and 1 base from J, with 14 bases between. This CDR3 has 14 residues. Germline values: CDR1 MNHNS, CDR2 SASEGT. This TCR came from a woman in her forties in good health and CMV-seronegative. This chain uses TRBV6-1 with TRBJ1-1, with unresolved D. Sequenced: PBMCs. This CDR3 is CASSNIARNTEAFF. CDR3 nucleotide sequence: TGTGCCAGCTCGAACATCGCTAGGAACACTGAAGCTTTCTTT.